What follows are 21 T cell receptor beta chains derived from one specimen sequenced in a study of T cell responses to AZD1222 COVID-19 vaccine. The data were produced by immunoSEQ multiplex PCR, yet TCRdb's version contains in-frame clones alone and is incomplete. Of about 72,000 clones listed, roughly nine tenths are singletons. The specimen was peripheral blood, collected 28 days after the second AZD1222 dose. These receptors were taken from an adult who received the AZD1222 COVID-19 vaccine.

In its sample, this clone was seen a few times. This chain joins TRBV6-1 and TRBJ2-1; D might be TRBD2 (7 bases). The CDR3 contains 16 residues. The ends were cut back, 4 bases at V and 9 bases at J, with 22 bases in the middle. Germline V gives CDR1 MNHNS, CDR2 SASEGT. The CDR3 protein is CASSAEGEGRLAEQFF. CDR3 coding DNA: TGTGCCAGCAGTGCGGAGGGGGAGGGCCGATTAGCTGAGCAGTTCTTC.

CDR3 nucleotides: TGTGCCAGCAGTTCGACTAGCGGCACAGATACGCAGTATTTT. This encodes CASSSTSGTDTQYF. The chain is built from TRBV27 and TRBJ2-3; 8 bases align to TRBD2. Germline V gene data show CDR1 as MNHEY and CDR2 as SMNVEV (reference sequence). This CDR3 spans 14 amino acids. The V and J ends lost 4 bases and 1 base, in that order; junction bases with no gene match: 1.

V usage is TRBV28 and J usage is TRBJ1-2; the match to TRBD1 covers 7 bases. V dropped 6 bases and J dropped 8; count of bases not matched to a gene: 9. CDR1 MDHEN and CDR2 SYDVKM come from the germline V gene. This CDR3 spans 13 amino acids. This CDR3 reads CASRTGFIGGYTF. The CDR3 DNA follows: TGTGCCAGCAGGACAGGGTTTATCGGGGGCTACACCTTC.

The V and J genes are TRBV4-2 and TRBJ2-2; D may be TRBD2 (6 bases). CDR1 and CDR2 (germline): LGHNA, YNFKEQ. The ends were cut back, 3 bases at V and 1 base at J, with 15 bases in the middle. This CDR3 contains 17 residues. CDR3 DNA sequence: TGTGCCAGCAGCCAGGACCTAGCGCGACTGAACACCGGGGAGCTGTTTTTT. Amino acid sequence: CASSQDLARLNTGELFF.

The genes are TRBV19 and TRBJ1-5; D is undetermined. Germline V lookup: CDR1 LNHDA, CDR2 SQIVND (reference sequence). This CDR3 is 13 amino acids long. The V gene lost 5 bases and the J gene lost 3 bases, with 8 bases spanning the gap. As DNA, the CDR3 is TGTGCCAGTAGTTCAGATAACAATCAGCCCCAGCATTTT. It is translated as CASSSDNNQPQHF.

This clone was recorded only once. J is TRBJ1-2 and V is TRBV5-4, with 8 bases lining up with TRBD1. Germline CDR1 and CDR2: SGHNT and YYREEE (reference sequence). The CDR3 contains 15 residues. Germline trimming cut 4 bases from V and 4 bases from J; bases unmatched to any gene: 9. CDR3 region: CASSPDRDSFYGYTF. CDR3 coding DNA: TGTGCCAGCAGCCCGGACAGGGATTCCTTCTATGGCTACACCTTC.

The DNA for the CDR3 is TGTGCCAGTAGGAGAGAGGGACCCACAGATACGCAGTATTTT. This encodes CASRREGPTDTQYF. The chain uses TRBV19 and TRBJ2-3; the D gene could be TRBD1 or TRBD2 (5 bases each). V gave up 6 bases and J gave up 2 bases, with 12 bases separating them. The CDR3 consists of 14 residues. CDR1 is LNHDA and CDR2 is SQIVND in the germline V gene (reference sequence).

This chain's CDR3 is CASSPAQGFTGELFF. The CDR3 DNA reads as TGCGCCAGCAGTCCCGCACAGGGATTTACCGGGGAGCTGTTTTTT. The rearrangement uses TRBV5-1 and TRBJ2-2, with D possibly matching TRBD1 (6 bases). This CDR3 has 15 amino acids. V was pared by 5 bases and J by 5 bases, with 16 bases between. Germline assignment: CDR1 SGHRS and CDR2 YFSETQ.

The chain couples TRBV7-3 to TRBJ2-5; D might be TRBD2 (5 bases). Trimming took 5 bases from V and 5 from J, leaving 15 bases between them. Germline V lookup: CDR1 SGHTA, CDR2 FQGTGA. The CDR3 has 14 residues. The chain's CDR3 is CASSPIGGSETQYF. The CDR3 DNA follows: TGTGCCAGCAGCCCGATAGGTGGGAGCGAGACCCAGTACTTC.

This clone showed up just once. The chain's CDR3 is CASRDKPDNEQFF. The CDR3 region has the DNA TGTGCCAGTAGGGACAAGCCGGACAATGAGCAGTTCTTC. This chain links TRBV19 with TRBJ2-1; possibly TRBD1 for D (5 bases). Germline V gives CDR1 LNHDA, CDR2 SQIVND (reference sequence). V lost 6 bases and J 5 bases, leaving 11 bases between the germline ends. The CDR3 consists of 13 residues. The full variable domain, rest sourced from reference TRBV19 and TRBJ2-1, is DGGITQSPKYLFRKEGQNVTLSCEQNLNHDAMYWYRQDPGQGLRLIYYSQIVNDFQKGDIAEGYSVSREKKESFPLTVTSAQKNPTAFYLCASRDKPDNEQFFGPGTRLTVL.

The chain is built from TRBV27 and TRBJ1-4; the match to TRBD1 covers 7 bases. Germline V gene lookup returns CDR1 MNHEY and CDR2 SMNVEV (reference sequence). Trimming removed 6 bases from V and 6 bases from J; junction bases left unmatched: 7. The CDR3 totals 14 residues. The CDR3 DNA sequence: TGTGCCAGCAGGGATTTTCAGGGGGATGAAAAACTGTTTTTT. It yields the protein CASRDFQGDEKLFF.

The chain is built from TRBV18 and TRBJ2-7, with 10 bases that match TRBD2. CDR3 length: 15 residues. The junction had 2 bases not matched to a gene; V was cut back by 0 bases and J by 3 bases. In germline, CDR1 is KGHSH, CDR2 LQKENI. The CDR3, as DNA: TGTGCCAGCTCACCACCCAGCGGGAGGGGCTACGAGCAGTACTTC. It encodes CASSPPSGRGYEQYF.

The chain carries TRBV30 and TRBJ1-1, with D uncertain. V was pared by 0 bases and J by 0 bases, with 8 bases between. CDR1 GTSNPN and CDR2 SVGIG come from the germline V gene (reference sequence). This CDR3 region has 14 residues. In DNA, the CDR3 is TGTGCCTGGAGTGTTCCAGAGATGAACACTGAAGCTTTCTTT. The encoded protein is CAWSVPEMNTEAFF.

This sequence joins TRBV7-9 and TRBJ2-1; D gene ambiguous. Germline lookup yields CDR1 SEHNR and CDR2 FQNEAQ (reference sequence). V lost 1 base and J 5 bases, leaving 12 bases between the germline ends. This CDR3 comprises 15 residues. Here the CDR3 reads CASSLVLIGNNEQFF. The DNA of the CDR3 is TGTGCCAGCAGCTTAGTTTTGATAGGTAACAATGAGCAGTTCTTC.

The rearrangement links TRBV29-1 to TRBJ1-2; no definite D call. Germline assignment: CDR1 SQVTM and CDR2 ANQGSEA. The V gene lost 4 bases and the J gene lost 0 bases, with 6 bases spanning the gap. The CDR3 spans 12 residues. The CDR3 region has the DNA TGCAGCGTTGGTTCTGCTAACTATGGCTACACCTTC. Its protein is CSVGSANYGYTF.

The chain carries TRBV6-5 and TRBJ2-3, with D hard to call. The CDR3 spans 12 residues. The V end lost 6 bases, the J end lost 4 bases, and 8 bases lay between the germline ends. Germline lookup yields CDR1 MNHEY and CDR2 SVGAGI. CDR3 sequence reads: CASSRGPDTQYF. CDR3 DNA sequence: TGTGCCAGCAGCCGCGGACCAGATACGCAGTATTTT.

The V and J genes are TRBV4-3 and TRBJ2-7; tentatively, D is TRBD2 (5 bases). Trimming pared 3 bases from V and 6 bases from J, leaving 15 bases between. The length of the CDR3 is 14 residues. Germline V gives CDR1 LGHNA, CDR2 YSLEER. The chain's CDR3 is CASSHEGGFGEQYF. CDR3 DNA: TGCGCCAGCAGCCATGAGGGCGGGTTCGGCGAGCAGTACTTC.

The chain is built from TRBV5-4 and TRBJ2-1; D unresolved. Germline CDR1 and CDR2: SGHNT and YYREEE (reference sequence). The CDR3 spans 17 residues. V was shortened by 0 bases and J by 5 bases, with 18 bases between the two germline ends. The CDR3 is CASSLALTPRPDNEQFF. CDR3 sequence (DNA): TGTGCCAGCAGCTTGGCATTAACCCCCCGTCCGGACAATGAGCAGTTCTTC.

The CDR3 loop reads CASSYGGTSNNEQFF. The CDR3 nucleotides read TGTGCCAGCAGTTACGGCGGGACCTCTAACAATGAGCAGTTCTTC. This chain connects TRBV6-6 to TRBJ2-1, with a weak D call TRBD2 (6 bases). The germline V gene has CDR1 MNHNY and CDR2 SVGAGI (reference sequence). V shed 2 bases and J shed 5 bases, with 13 bases lying between them. This CDR3 region has 15 residues.

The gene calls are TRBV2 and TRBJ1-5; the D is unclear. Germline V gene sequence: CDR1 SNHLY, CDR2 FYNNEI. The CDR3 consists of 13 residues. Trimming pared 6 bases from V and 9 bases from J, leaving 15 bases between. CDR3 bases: TGTGCCAGCAGCGAGAAGGTCCCGGGGCCCCAGCATTTT. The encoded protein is CASSEKVPGPQHF.

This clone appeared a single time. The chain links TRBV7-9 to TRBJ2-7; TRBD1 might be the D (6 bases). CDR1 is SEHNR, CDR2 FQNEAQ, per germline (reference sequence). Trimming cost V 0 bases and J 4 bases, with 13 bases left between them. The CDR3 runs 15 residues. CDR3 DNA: TGTGCCAGCAGCTTAGCAGGGCAGGGGAAGTACGAGCAGTACTTC. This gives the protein CASSLAGQGKYEQYF.